This TCR beta chain was sequenced during a study of cytomegalovirus exposure and HLA in healthy donors. With 1 base clipped from V and 3 bases from J, the junction kept 9 bases outside the gene matches. The CDR3 spans 16 residues. Germline values: CDR1 SGHDT, CDR2 YYEEEE. The study ran its PCR with 60 Vbeta and 13 Jbeta primers. Profiling relied on immunoSEQ multiplex PCR, and the TCRdb table lists in-frame clones only, not all of them. This table has about 92,000 clones, about 83% appearing once. Sequencing was carried out using PBMCs. The chain is built from TRBV5-6 and TRBJ1-2; 7 bases align to TRBD1. The receptor was derived from a young woman in good health and CMV-seropositive. The chain's CDR3 is CASSLRWDSPYYGYTF. CDR3 nucleotide sequence: TGTGCCAGCAGCTTGCGGTGGGACAGCCCTTACTATGGCTACACCTTC.